This TCR beta chain was recovered during a study of cytomegalovirus exposure and HLA in healthy donors. All the people who gave samples were healthy bone marrow donors. The primer mix had 60 Vbeta and 13 Jbeta primers. Data came from immunoSEQ multiplex PCR; TCRdb stores just in-frame clones and leaves some out. The data show about 200,000 clones, and the top ten clones hold less than 6.5%. This CDR3 spans 15 amino acids. The ends were cut back, 0 bases at V and 2 bases at J, with 8 bases in the middle. From germline, CDR1 is MNHEY and CDR2 SMNVEV (reference sequence). Comment on this clone: Its target is unknown.

Whole-study results and caveats: As a later analysis showed, a missense DCLRE1C variant was linked to trimming of TCR beta V- and J-genes. There were several of the most significant clusters that appeared linked to common viral pathogens in a later analysis. Being productive about 90% or about 30% of the time was typical of most TCR beta V segments in an earlier analysis.

Sequencing was done on a sample of PBMCs. This chain connects TRBV27 to TRBJ2-1; D is possibly TRBD1 (6 bases). The clonotype comes from a man aged 30 to 45 in good health and CMV-seronegative. CDR3 in amino acids: CASSLSQGTYNEQFF. DNA for the CDR3: TGTGCCAGCAGTTTATCCCAGGGGACCTACAATGAGCAGTTCTTC.